The subject of this entry is one T cell receptor beta chain. The antigen it recognizes is unknown. Nothing much larger sits one base from this clone, and base qualities are not available. This specimen belongs to a study of cytotoxic CD8 clonotypes in ibrutinib-treated CLL (dated by TCRdb to about 2021). A note on the overall study: In this cohort, approximately 15 patients were treatment-naive and about a dozen were relapsed/refractory, while 17 to 18 had unmutated IGHV. Responses were partial in 25 or so patients and complete in 2; after median around 65 months follow-up, about 14 stayed in remission and about twelve progressed. Response samples were obtained after a median of approximately twelve months of treatment, with a range of roughly 6 to 40 months. Samples averaged approximately 260,000 productive templates and 94,082 productive rearrangements. Of the roughly 90 people in the trial, 26 had longitudinal samples available. Cryopreserved peripheral blood mononuclear cells were obtained before treatment, at response, and at either sustained remission or disease progression. Patients were still on ibrutinib when every remission and progressive disease sample was collected.

On a MiSeq, deep resolution sequencing aimed for a depth between 1 in 1 million and 1 in 200,000 T cells, with each clonotype covered around 9.2x on average. The immunoSEQ hsTCRB Kit was used to generate TCR beta libraries. As for the original processing: The data were analyzed with ImmunoSEQ Analyzer and ImmunoSEQ Data Assistant, and V, D and J gene assignments followed IMGT definitions. Clonality, with values ranging from 0 to 1, was calculated as one minus the normalized Shannon entropy of productive rearrangement frequencies. Only overrepresented clonotypes making up at least 0.05% of each patient's repertoire were included in the public clonotype analysis. Repertoires from thirteen age-matched healthy donors in immuneACCESS were used as clonality controls. This is the immuneACCESS table as TCRdb keeps it, with only in-frame sequences that have V and J called. A part of the clones is gone; compared with another copy, unresolved V genes explain less than half, and the rest is unexplained. V, J and clone size reflect that table, while D and trimming were determined from the DNA. Within this sample are under 200,000 clones, with roughly 86% of them counted one time only. The ten largest make up roughly 1.9% of the sample.

The germline V gene (reference sequence) supplies CDR1 MNHEY and CDR2 SMNVEV. V is trimmed back by 6 bases and J by 4 bases, and the junction contains 7 bases that no gene match accounts for. The CDR3 has 14 amino acids, counting the end cysteine and phenylalanine. CDR3 DNA is the only sequence kept; it has 42 bases, read in frame from the first base. This specimen's time point label, per the study, means: about a year on ibrutinib. For TCR beta library preparation, roughly 2 micrograms of genomic DNA was extracted from cryopreserved PBMCs. High-throughput TCR beta sequencing was performed on longitudinal blood samples from CLL patients receiving ibrutinib monotherapy. The patients took part in an open-label, single-center phase 2 trial of ibrutinib monotherapy. The paper as a whole reports these results and caveats: Lymph node repertoires were not examined, and the timing of sampling was not matched between patients in sustained remission and those whose disease progressed. Clonality rose at ibrutinib response, remained stable during sustained remission, and dropped back toward baseline at progression. Public clonotypes were found to be uncommon and were observed to contract or remain stable during treatment; the increase in clonality was shown to reflect expansion of private clonotypes at ibrutinib response. Baseline clonality exceeded that of age-matched healthy donors and correlated strongly with circulating CD8+ T-cell counts.

This specimen was PBMCs, taken after 12 months of ibrutinib treatment. This receptor was taken from a human donor with chronic lymphocytic leukemia. This chain joins TRBV27 to TRBJ2-7; 9 central nucleotides agree with TRBD2. The CDR3 sequence is CASSLAGEEYEQYF. The DNA sequence is TGTGCCAGCAGCTTAGCGGGAGAGGAGTACGAGCAGTACTTC.